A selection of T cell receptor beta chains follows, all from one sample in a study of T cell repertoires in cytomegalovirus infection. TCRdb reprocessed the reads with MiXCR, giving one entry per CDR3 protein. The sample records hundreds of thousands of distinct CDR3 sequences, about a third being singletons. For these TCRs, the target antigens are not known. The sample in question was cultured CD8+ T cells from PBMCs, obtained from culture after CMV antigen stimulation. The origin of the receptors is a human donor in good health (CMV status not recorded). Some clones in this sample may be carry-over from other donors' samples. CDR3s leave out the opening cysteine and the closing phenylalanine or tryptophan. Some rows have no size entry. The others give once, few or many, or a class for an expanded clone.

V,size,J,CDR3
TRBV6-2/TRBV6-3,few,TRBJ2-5,ASSTLGAQETQY
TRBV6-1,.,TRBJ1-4,ASRPGGHEKLF
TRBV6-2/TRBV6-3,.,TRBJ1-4,ASYGTGTGRTEGEKLF
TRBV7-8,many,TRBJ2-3,ASSLAYTTDTQY
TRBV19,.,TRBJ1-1,VSSTGGPEAF
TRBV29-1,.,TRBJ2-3,SVTDTFRRTDTQY
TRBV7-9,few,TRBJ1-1,ASSLVLYGRNTEAF
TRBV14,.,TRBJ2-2,ASSQGADYYLNTGELF
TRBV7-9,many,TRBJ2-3,ASSLEAYPDTQY
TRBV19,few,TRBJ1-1,ASTLRVGIEAF
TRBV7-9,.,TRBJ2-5,ASSTSMGEETQY
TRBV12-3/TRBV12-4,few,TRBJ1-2,ASSNFLDIFNYGYT
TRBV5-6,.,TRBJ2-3,ASSFGTGMDTQY
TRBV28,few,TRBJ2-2,ASSLAPSTDTGELF
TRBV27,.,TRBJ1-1,ASSTYRGLSTEAF
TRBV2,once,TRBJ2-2,ASIGRQGLSNTGELF
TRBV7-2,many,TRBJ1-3,ASSLASLDTIY
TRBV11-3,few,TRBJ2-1,ASSLDPLRDEQF
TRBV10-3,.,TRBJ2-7,AISEVGASYEQY
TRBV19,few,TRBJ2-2,ASSIFQGTGPHTGELF
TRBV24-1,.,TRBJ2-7,ATSDPTTGLDEQY
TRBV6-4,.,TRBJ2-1,ASSDEGGALF
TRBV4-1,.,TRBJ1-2,ASSQDGAGGGGYT
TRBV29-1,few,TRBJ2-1,SAGTPWRDEQF
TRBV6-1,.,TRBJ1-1,ASSGRTGGTEAF
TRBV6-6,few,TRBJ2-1,ASRSDRGPYNEQF
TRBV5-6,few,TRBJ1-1,ASSLERGRMDTEAF
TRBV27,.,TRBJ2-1,ASSWGLAGVNEQF
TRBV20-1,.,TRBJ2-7,SAGAGTGPLEQY
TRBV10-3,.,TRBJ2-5,AISGAASGDQETQY
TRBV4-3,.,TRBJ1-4,ASSQGLSRTEKLL
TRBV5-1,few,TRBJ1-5,ASSWGEAGYGEQPQH
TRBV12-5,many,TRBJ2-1,ASGPTSGGPRSYNEQF
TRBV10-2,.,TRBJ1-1,ASIPVWGDTEAF
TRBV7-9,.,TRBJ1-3,AHVKGKKDSGNTIY
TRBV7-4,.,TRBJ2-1,ASSQRDRGNNEQF
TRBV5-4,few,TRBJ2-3,ASSGPTSGGISTDTQY
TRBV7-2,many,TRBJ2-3,ASSRRLAGGRTDTQY
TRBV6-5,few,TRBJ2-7,ASSYSDRGTEQY
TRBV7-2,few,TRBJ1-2,ASSLIRGPRDGYT
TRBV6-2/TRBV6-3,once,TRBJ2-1,ASSYGHSSYNEQF
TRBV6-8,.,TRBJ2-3,ASSYLGETDTQY
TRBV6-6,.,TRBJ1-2,ASSYSTGGGGYT
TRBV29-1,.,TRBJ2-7,SVPGGTFYEQY
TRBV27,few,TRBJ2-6,ASSFLGTGAGANVLT
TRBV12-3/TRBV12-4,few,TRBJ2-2,ASQLGGGTGELF
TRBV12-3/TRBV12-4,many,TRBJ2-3,ASIEELAGADTQY
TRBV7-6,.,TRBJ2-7,ASSLAQTGPYEQY
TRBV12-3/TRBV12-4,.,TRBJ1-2,ASSPTGGIYGYT
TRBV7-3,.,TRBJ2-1,ASSLFGAGDNEQF
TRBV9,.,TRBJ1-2,ASSVAGTGNYGYT
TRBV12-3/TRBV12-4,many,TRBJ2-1,ASSLLEYNEQF
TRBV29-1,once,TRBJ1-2,SDNRISNYGYT